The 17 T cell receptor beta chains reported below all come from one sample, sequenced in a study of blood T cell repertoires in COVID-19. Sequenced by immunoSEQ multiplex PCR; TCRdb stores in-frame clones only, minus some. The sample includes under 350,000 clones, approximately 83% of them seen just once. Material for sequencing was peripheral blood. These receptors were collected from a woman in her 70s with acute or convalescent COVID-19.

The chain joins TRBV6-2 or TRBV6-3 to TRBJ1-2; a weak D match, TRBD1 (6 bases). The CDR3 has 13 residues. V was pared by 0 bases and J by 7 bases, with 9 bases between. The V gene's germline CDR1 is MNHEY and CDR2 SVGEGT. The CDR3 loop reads CASSYSTRGGYTF. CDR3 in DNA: TGTGCCAGCAGTTACTCGACCAGGGGTGGCTACACCTTC.

CDR3 bases: TGTGCCAGCAGCCAATCCTCTGAAGCTTTCTTT. As protein: CASSQSSEAFF. J is TRBJ1-1 and V is TRBV3-1 (or the pseudogene TRBV3-2), with unresolved D. V was clipped by 2 bases and J by 6 bases, with 4 bases between them. The CDR3 is 11 amino acids. Germline CDR1 reads LGHDT; CDR2 reads YNNKEL (reference sequence).

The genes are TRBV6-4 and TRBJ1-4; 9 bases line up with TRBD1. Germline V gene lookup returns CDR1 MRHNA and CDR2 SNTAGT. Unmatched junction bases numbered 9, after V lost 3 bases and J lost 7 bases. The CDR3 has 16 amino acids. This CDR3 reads CASSETETGGFEKLFF. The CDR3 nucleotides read TGTGCCAGCAGTGAAACTGAGACAGGGGGGTTTGAAAAACTGTTTTTT.

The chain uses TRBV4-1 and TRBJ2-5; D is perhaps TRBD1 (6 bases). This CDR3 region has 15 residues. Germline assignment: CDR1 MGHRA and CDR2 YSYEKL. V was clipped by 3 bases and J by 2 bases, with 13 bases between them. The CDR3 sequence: CASSQITGRQETQYF. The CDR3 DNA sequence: TGCGCCAGCAGCCAGATTACAGGGAGACAAGAGACCCAGTACTTC.

In nucleotides, the CDR3 is TGTGCCAGCAGTTCTAGCGGGACCACCGGGGAGCTGTTTTTT. It is translated as CASSSSGTTGELFF. The chain carries TRBV3-1 (or the pseudogene TRBV3-2) and TRBJ2-2, with 9 bases matching TRBD2. Trimming cost V 6 bases and J 4 bases; bases outside gene matches: 3. The CDR3 runs to 14 residues. CDR1 and CDR2 from the germline V gene are LGHDT and YNNKEL (reference sequence).

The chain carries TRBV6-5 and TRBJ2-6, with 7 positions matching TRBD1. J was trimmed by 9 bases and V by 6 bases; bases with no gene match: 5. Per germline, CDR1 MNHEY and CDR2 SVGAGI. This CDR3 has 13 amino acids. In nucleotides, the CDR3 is TGTGCCAGCAGGGCCGGGACAGTCAACGTCCTGACTTTC. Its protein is CASRAGTVNVLTF.

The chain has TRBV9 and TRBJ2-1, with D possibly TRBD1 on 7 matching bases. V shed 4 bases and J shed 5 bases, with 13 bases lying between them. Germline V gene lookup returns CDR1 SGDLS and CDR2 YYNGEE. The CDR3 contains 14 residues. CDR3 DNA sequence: TGTGCCAGCAGCACGAGCAGGGGGGACAATGAGCAGTTCTTC. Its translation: CASSTSRGDNEQFF. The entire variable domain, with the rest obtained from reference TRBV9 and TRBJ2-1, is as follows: DSGVTQTPKHLITATGQRVTLRCSPRSGDLSVYWYQQSLDQGLQFLIQYYNGEERAKGNILERFSAQQFPDLHSELNLSSLELGDSALYFCASSTSRGDNEQFFGPGTRLTVL.

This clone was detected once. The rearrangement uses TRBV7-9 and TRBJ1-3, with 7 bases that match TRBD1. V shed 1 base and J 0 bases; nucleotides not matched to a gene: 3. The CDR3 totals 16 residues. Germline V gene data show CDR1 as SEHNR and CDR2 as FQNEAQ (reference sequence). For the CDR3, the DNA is TGTGCCAGCAGCTTAGACAGGGGCCTCTCTGGAAACACCATATATTTT. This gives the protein CASSLDRGLSGNTIYF.

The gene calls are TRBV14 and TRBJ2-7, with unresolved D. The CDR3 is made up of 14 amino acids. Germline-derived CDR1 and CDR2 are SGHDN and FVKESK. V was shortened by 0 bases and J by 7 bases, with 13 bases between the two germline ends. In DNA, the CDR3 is TGTGCCAGCAGCCAAGACCCCCTTCTAGGAGAGCAGTACTTC. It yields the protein CASSQDPLLGEQYF.

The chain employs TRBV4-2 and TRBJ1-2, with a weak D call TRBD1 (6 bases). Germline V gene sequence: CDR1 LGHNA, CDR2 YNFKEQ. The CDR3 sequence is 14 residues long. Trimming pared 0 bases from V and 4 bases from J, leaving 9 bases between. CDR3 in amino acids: CASSQEGTSYGYTF. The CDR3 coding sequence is TGTGCCAGCAGCCAAGAAGGGACAAGCTATGGCTACACCTTC.

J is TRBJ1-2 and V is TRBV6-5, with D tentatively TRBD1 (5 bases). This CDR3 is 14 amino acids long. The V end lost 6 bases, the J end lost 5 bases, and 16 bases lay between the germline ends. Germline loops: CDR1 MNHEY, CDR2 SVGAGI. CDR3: CASSARGGEYGYTF. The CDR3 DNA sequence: TGTGCCAGCAGCGCCCGGGGCGGGGAGTATGGCTACACCTTC.

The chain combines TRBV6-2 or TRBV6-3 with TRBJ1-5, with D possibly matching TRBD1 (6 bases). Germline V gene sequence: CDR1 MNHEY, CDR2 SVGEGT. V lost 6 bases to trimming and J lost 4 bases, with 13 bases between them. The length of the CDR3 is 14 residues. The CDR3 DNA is TGTGCCAGCAGCCAGGACAGTCGAAATCAGCCCCAGCATTTT. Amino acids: CASSQDSRNQPQHF.

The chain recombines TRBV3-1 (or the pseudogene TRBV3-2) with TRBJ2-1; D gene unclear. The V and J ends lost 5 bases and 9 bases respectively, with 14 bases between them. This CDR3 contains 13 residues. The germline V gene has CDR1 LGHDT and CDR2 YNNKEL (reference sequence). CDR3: CASSAARRGEQFF. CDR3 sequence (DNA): TGTGCCAGCAGCGCGGCGAGGCGCGGTGAGCAGTTCTTC.

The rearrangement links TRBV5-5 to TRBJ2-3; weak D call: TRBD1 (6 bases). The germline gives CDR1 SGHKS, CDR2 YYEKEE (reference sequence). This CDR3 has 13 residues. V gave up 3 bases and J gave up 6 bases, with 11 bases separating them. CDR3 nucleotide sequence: TGTGCCAGCAGCTCAGTGGGGGCCGATACGCAGTATTTT. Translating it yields CASSSVGADTQYF. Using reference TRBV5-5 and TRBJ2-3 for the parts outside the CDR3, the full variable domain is DAGVTQSPTHLIKTRGQQVTLRCSPISGHKSVSWYQQVLGQGPQFIFQYYEKEERGRGNFPDRFSARQFPNYSSELNVNALLLGDSALYLCASSSVGADTQYFGPGTRLTVL.

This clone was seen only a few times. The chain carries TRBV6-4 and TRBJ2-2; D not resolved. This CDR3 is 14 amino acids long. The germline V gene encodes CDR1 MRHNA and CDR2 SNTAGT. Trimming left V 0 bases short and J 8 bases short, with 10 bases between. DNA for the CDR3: TGTGCCAGCAGTGACTCCCCAGGAAGAGGGGAGCTGTTTTTT. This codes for CASSDSPGRGELFF.

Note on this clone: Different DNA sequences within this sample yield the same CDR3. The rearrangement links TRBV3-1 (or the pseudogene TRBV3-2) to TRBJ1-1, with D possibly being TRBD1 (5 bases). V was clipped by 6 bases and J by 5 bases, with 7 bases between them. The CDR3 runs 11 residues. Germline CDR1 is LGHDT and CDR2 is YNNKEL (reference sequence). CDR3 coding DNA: TGTGCCAGCAGTAGGGGTACTGAAGCTTTCTTT. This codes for CASSRGTEAFF.

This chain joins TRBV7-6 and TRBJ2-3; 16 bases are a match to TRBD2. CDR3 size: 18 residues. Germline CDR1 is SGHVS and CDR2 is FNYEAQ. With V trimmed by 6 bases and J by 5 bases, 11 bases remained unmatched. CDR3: CASSRAGTSGGAIDTQYF. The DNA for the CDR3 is TGTGCCAGCAGTAGAGCCGGGACTAGCGGGGGGGCCATAGATACGCAGTATTTT.